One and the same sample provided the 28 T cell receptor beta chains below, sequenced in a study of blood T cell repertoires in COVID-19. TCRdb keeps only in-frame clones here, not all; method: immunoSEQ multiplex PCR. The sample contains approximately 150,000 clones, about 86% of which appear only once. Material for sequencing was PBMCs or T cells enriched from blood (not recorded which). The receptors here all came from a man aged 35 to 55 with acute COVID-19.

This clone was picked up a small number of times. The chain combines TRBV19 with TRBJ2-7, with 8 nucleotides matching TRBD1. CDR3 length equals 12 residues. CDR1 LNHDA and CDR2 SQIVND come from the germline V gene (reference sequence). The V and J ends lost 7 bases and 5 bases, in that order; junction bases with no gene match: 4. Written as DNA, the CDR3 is TGTGCCAGTACCTCACAGGGGGACGAGCAGTACTTC. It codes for CASTSQGDEQYF.

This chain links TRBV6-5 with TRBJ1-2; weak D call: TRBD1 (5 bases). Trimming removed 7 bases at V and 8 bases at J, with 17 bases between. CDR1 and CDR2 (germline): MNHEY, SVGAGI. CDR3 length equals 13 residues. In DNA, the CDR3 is TGTGCCAGCACCCTAGGGGTTCAGAGGGGCTACACCTTC. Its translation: CASTLGVQRGYTF.

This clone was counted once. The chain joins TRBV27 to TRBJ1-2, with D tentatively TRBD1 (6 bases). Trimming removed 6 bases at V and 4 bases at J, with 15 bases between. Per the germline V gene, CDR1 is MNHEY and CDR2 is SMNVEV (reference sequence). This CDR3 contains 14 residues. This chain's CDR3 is CASSNPDSAYGYTF. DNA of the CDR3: TGTGCCAGCAGCAACCCGGACAGTGCCTATGGCTACACCTTC.

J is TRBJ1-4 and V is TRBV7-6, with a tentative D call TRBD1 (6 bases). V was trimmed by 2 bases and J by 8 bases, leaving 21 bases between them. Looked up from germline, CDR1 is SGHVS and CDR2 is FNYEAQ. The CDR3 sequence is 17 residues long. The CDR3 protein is CASSLLGTGLDREKLFF. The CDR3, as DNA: TGTGCCAGCAGCTTATTAGGCACAGGGCTTGATCGAGAAAAACTGTTTTTT.

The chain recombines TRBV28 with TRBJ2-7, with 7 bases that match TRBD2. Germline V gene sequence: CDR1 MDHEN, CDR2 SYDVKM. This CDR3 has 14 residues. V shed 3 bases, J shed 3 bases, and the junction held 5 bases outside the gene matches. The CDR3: CASSFGGILYEQYF. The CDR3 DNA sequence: TGTGCCAGCAGTTTCGGGGGGATCCTCTACGAGCAGTACTTC.

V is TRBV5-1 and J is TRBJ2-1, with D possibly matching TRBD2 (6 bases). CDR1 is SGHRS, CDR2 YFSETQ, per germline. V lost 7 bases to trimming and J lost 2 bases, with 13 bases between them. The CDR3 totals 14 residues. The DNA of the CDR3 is TGCGCCAGCTCAACCGGGACTCCCTACAATGAGCAGTTCTTC. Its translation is CASSTGTPYNEQFF.

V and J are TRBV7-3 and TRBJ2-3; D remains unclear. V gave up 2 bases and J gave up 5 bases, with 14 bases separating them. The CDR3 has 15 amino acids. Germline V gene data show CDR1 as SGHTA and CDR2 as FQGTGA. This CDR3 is CASSLQGNSGDTQYF. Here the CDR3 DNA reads TGTGCCAGCAGCTTACAAGGAAACTCGGGAGATACGCAGTATTTT.

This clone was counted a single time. The CDR3 sequence: CASRGQGGSSPLHF. The CDR3, as DNA: TGTGCCAGCAGAGGACAGGGTGGCAGTTCACCCCTCCACTTT. The V gene is TRBV6-5, the J gene TRBJ1-6; TRBD1 agrees at 8 bases. Losses at the gene ends were 6 bases for V and 9 bases for J; bases not matched to a gene: 7. Germline V gives CDR1 MNHEY, CDR2 SVGAGI. The CDR3 spans 14 residues.

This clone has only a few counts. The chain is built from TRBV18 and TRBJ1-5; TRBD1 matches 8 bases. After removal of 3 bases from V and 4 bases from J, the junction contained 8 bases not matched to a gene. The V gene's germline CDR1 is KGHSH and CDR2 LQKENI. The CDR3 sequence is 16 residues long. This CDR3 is CASSPRGGQGNQPQHF. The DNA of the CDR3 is TGTGCCAGCTCACCTAGGGGAGGACAGGGAAATCAGCCCCAGCATTTT.

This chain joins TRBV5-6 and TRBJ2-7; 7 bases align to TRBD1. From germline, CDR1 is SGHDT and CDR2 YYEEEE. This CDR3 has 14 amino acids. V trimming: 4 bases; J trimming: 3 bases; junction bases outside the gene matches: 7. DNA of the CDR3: TGTGCCAGCAGCCCCGGGGACAGCTTCTACGAGCAGTACTTC. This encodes CASSPGDSFYEQYF.

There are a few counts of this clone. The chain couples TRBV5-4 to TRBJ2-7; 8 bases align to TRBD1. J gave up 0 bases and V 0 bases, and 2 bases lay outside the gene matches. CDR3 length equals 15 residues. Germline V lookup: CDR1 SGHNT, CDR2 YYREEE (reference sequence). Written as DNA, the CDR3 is TGTGCCAGCAGCTTGGGGACAGGGAGCTCCTACGAGCAGTACTTC. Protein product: CASSLGTGSSYEQYF.

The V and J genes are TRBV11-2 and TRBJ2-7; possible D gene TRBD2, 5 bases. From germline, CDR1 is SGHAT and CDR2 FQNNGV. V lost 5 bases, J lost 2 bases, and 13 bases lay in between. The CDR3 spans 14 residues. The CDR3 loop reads CASSQLGDTYEQYF. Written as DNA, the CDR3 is TGTGCCAGCAGCCAGTTGGGAGACACCTACGAGCAGTACTTC.

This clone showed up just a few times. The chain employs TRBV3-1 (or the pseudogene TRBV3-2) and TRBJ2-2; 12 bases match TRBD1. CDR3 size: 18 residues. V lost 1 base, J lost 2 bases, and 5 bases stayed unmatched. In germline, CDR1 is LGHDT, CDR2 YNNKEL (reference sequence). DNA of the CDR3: TGTGCCAGCAGCCAAGCCGGGACAGGGGGCGGAAACACCGGGGAGCTGTTTTTT. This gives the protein CASSQAGTGGGNTGELFF.

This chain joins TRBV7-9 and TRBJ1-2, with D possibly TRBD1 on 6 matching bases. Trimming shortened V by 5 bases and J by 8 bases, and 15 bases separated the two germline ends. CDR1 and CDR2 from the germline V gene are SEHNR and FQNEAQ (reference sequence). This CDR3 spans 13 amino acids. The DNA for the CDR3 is TGTGCCAGCAGCGTTAGGGGGATGCTCGGCTACACCTTC. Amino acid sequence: CASSVRGMLGYTF.

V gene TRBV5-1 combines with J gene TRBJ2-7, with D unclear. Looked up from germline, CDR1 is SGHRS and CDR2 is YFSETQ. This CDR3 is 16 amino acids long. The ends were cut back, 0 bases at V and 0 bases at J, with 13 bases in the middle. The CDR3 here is CASSLVNAVSSYEQYF. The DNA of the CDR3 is TGCGCCAGCAGCTTGGTTAACGCGGTGAGCTCCTACGAGCAGTACTTC. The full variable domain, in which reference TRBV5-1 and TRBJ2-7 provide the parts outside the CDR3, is KAGVTQTPRYLIKTRGQQVTLSCSPISGHRSVSWYQQTPGQGLQFLFEYFSETQRNKGNFPGRFSGRQFSNSRSEMNVSTLELGDSALYLCASSLVNAVSSYEQYFGPGTRLTVT.

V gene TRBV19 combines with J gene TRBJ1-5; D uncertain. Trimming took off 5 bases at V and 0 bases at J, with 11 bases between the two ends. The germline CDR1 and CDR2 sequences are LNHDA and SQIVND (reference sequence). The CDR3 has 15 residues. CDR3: CASSFQSNSNQPQHF. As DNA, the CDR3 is TGTGCCAGTAGTTTCCAGTCAAATAGCAATCAGCCCCAGCATTTT.

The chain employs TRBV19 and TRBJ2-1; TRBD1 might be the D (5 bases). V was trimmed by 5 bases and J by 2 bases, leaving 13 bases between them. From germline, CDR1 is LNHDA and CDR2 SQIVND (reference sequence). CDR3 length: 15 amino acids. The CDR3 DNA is TGTGCCAGTAGTCCTCAAGGGGCCACCTACAATGAGCAGTTCTTC. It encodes CASSPQGATYNEQFF.

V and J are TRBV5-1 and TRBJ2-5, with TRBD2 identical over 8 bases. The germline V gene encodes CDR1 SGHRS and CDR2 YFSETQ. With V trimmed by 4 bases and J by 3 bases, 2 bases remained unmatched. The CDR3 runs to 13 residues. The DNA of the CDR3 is TGCGCCAGCAGCACGGGACTAGAAGAGACCCAGTACTTC. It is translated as CASSTGLEETQYF.

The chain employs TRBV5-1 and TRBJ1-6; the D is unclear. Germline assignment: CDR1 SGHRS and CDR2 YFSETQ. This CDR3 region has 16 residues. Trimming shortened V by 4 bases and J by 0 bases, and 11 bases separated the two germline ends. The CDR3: CASSPEGSSYNSPLHF. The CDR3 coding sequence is TGCGCCAGCAGCCCCGAAGGGAGCTCCTATAATTCACCCCTCCACTTT.

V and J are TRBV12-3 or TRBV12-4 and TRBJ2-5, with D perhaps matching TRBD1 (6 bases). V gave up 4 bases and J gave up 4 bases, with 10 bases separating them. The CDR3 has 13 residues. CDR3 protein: CASSYREGETQYF. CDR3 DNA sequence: TGTGCCAGCAGTTACAGGGAAGGAGAGACCCAGTACTTC.

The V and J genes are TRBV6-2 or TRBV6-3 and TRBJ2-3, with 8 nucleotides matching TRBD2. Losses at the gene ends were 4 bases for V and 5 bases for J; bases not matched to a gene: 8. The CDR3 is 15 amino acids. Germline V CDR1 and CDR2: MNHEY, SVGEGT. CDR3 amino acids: CASSSPSSGQDTQYF. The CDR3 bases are TGTGCCAGCAGTTCCCCCTCTAGCGGGCAAGATACGCAGTATTTT.

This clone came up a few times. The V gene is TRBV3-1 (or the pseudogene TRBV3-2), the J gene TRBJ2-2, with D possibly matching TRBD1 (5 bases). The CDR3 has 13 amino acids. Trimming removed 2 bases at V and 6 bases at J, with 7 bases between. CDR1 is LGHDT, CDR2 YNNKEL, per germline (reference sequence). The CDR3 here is CASSQQGAGELFF. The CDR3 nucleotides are TGTGCCAGCAGCCAACAAGGGGCCGGGGAGCTGTTTTTT.

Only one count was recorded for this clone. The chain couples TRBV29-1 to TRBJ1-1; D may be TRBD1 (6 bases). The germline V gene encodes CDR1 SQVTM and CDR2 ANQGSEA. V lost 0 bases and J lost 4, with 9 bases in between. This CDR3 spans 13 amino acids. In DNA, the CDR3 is TGCAGCGTTGAAGAGGGGGCGCGCACTGAAGCTTTCTTT. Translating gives CSVEEGARTEAFF.

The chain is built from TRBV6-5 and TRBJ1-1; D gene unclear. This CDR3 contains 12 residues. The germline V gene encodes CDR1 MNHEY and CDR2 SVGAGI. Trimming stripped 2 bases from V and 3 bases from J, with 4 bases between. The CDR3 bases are TGTGCCAGCAGTTACCGGGACACTGAAGCTTTCTTT. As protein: CASSYRDTEAFF.

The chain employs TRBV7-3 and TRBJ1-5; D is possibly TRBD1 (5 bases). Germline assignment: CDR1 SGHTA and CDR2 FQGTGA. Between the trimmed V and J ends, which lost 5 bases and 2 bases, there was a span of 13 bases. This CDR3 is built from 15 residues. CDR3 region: CASSPGGAGNQPQHF. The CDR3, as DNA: TGTGCCAGCAGCCCCGGAGGGGCCGGCAATCAGCCCCAGCATTTT.

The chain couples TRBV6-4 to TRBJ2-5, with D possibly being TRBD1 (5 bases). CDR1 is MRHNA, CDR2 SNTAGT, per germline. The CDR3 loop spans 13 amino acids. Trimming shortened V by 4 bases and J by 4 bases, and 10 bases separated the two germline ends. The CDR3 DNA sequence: TGTGCCAGCAGTGCGTCCCAGGGAGAGACCCAGTACTTC. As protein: CASSASQGETQYF.

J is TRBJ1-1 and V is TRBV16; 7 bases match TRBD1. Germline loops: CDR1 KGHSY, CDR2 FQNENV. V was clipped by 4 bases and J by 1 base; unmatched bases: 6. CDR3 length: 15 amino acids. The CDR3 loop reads CASSPTGRENTEAFF. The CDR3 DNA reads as TGTGCCAGCAGCCCGACAGGGCGAGAGAACACTGAAGCTTTCTTT. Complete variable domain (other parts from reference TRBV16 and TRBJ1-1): GEEVAQTPKHLVRGEGQKAKLYCAPIKGHSYVFWYQQVLKNEFKFLISFQNENVFDETGMPKERFSAKCLPNSPCSLEIQATKLEDSAVYFCASSPTGRENTEAFFGQGTRLTVV.

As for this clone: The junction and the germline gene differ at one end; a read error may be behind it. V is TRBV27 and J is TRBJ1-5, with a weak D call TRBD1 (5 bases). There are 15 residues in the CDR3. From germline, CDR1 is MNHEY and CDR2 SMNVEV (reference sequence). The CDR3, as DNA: TGTGCCAGCAGTCTATCCTGGACATCGCATCAGCCCCAGCATTTT. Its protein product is CASSLSWTSHQPQHF.